The rows below give T cell receptor beta chains drawn from one sample of a study of blood T cells in healthy people across ages. One entry per CDR3 protein, called by TCRdb with MiXCR from the 5' RACE reads. The sample has about 970,000 distinct CDR3 sequences, roughly 47% seen once. Sequencing was carried out using blood. All receptors derive from a woman aged 60-70 years in good health. Each CDR3 is given with its conserved first and last residue. Each record gives: clone size, J gene, V gene, D gene, CDR3 protein, CDR3 DNA. D genes are given only for firm matches. Clone size is stated in some rows and not others, as once, few, many or a class when expanded.

clone_size: -; j_call: TRBJ1-2; v_call: TRBV7-2; d_call: -; cdr3_aa: CASSYPYYGYTF; cdr3_nt: TGTGCCAGCAGCTATCCCTACTATGGCTACACCTTC
clone_size: -; j_call: TRBJ2-2; v_call: TRBV20-1; d_call: -; cdr3_aa: CSARYRDKDTGELFF; cdr3_nt: TGCAGTGCTAGGTACCGGGACAAAGACACCGGGGAGCTGTTTTTT
clone_size: few; j_call: TRBJ1-1; v_call: TRBV6-6; d_call: -; cdr3_aa: CASSLGVAEAFF; cdr3_nt: TGTGCCAGCAGTTTGGGGGTAGCTGAAGCTTTCTTT
clone_size: -; j_call: TRBJ2-7; v_call: TRBV3-1; d_call: -; cdr3_aa: CASSPDYSYGQYF; cdr3_nt: TGTGCCAGCAGCCCAGATTACTCCTACGGGCAGTACTTC
clone_size: -; j_call: TRBJ2-3; v_call: TRBV11-2; d_call: -; cdr3_aa: CASSQGRGVTDTQYF; cdr3_nt: TGTGCCAGCAGCCAGGGGAGGGGAGTCACAGATACGCAGTATTTT
clone_size: -; j_call: TRBJ2-5; v_call: TRBV6-2/TRBV6-3; d_call: TRBD2; cdr3_aa: CASSYTSGSSETQYF; cdr3_nt: TGTGCCAGCAGTTACACCAGCGGGAGTTCGGAGACCCAGTACTTC
clone_size: -; j_call: TRBJ1-5; v_call: TRBV7-9; d_call: TRBD1; cdr3_aa: CASSLMGQGSGSPQHF; cdr3_nt: TGTGCCAGCAGCTTAATGGGACAGGGTTCCGGATCGCCCCAGCATTTT
clone_size: -; j_call: TRBJ1-5; v_call: TRBV29-1; d_call: -; cdr3_aa: CSVGEFQPQHF; cdr3_nt: TGCAGCGTAGGAGAATTTCAGCCCCAGCATTTT
clone_size: once; j_call: TRBJ1-5; v_call: TRBV4-1; d_call: -; cdr3_aa: CASSQGTRQGRGQPQHF; cdr3_nt: TGCGCCAGCAGCCAAGGGACGCGCCAGGGTCGGGGCCAGCCCCAGCATTTT
clone_size: -; j_call: TRBJ2-1; v_call: TRBV5-1; d_call: TRBD2; cdr3_aa: CASSLGLAASYNEQFF; cdr3_nt: TGCGCCAGCAGCTTGGGCCTAGCGGCGTCCTACAATGAGCAGTTCTTC
clone_size: -; j_call: TRBJ2-1; v_call: TRBV4-1; d_call: -; cdr3_aa: CASSQEIWVEIYNEQFF; cdr3_nt: TGCGCCAGCAGCCAAGAGATTTGGGTAGAAATTTACAATGAGCAGTTCTTC
clone_size: -; j_call: TRBJ2-5; v_call: TRBV7-6; d_call: -; cdr3_aa: CASSAVTGGETQYF; cdr3_nt: TGTGCCAGCAGCGCGGTAACCGGAGGGGAGACCCAGTACTTC
clone_size: -; j_call: TRBJ2-4; v_call: TRBV27; d_call: -; cdr3_aa: CASSPSAVPYLSAKNIQYF; cdr3_nt: TGTGCCAGCAGCCCCTCGGCAGTCCCGTACCTATCAGCCAAAAACATTCAGTACTTC
clone_size: -; j_call: TRBJ1-4; v_call: TRBV12-3/TRBV12-4; d_call: TRBD1; cdr3_aa: CASTQGVMGEKLFF; cdr3_nt: TGTGCCAGCACCCAGGGGGTGATGGGTGAAAAACTGTTTTTT
clone_size: -; j_call: TRBJ2-7; v_call: TRBV25-1; d_call: -; cdr3_aa: CASSESWWGREQYF; cdr3_nt: TGTGCCAGCAGTGAATCATGGTGGGGTCGGGAGCAGTACTTC
clone_size: -; j_call: TRBJ2-5; v_call: TRBV15; d_call: -; cdr3_aa: CATSPLLGAQETQYF; cdr3_nt: TGTGCCACCAGCCCTTTATTAGGGGCCCAAGAGACCCAGTACTTC
clone_size: -; j_call: TRBJ1-2; v_call: TRBV10-3; d_call: -; cdr3_aa: CAISRGDATNGYTF; cdr3_nt: TGTGCCATCAGTAGAGGGGACGCAACTAATGGCTACACCTTC
clone_size: -; j_call: TRBJ2-5; v_call: TRBV27; d_call: -; cdr3_aa: CASSSWTRNNEQYF; cdr3_nt: TGTGCCAGCAGTTCCTGGACGAGAAACAATGAGCAGTACTTC
clone_size: -; j_call: TRBJ2-7; v_call: TRBV20-1; d_call: -; cdr3_aa: CSARVFSRRGAVSYEQYF; cdr3_nt: TGCAGTGCTAGAGTTTTCTCCCGCAGGGGCGCAGTCTCCTACGAGCAGTACTTC
clone_size: -; j_call: TRBJ2-1; v_call: TRBV20-1; d_call: -; cdr3_aa: CSANPTSSYNEQFF; cdr3_nt: TGCAGTGCTAATCCGACAAGCTCCTACAATGAGCAGTTCTTC
clone_size: -; j_call: TRBJ2-1; v_call: TRBV20-1; d_call: TRBD2; cdr3_aa: CSAVPGAGGYNEQFF; cdr3_nt: TGCAGTGCTGTGCCAGGAGCGGGAGGGTACAATGAGCAGTTCTTC
clone_size: -; j_call: TRBJ2-1; v_call: TRBV6-2/TRBV6-3; d_call: TRBD2; cdr3_aa: CASSYSKLAGARNEQFF; cdr3_nt: TGTGCCAGCAGTTACTCGAAACTAGCGGGAGCTAGGAATGAGCAGTTCTTC
clone_size: few; j_call: TRBJ2-7; v_call: TRBV6-1; d_call: -; cdr3_aa: CASRRPGSSYEQYF; cdr3_nt: TGTGCCAGCAGGAGGCCGGGAAGCTCCTACGAGCAGTACTTC
clone_size: -; j_call: TRBJ2-5; v_call: TRBV27; d_call: TRBD2; cdr3_aa: CAIYHVGEWLAGVGETQYF; cdr3_nt: TGTGCCATCTATCACGTGGGGGAATGGCTAGCGGGAGTCGGAGAGACCCAGTACTTC
clone_size: -; j_call: TRBJ2-1; v_call: TRBV4-2; d_call: TRBD2; cdr3_aa: CASSQEPTGTSGVYEQFF; cdr3_nt: TGTGCCAGCAGCCAAGAACCGACCGGGACTAGCGGGGTATATGAGCAGTTCTTC
clone_size: few; j_call: TRBJ2-5; v_call: TRBV7-9; d_call: TRBD2; cdr3_aa: CASSPGLVGQETQYF; cdr3_nt: TGTGCCAGCAGCCCGGGACTAGTGGGCCAAGAGACCCAGTACTTC
clone_size: few; j_call: TRBJ2-5; v_call: TRBV7-3; d_call: -; cdr3_aa: CASSAGHGETQYF; cdr3_nt: TGTGCCAGCAGCGCGGGACATGGAGAGACCCAGTACTTC
clone_size: -; j_call: TRBJ2-7; v_call: TRBV20-1; d_call: -; cdr3_aa: CSARSDNYEQYF; cdr3_nt: TGCAGTGCTAGATCAGACAACTACGAGCAGTACTTC
clone_size: -; j_call: TRBJ2-1; v_call: TRBV5-1; d_call: TRBD1; cdr3_aa: CASSLLGQEYNEQFF; cdr3_nt: TGCGCCAGCAGCTTGTTGGGACAGGAATACAATGAGCAGTTCTTC
clone_size: -; j_call: TRBJ2-3; v_call: TRBV20-1; d_call: TRBD2; cdr3_aa: CSAEIAGGRDTQYF; cdr3_nt: TGCAGTGCTGAGATAGCGGGGGGACGAGATACGCAGTATTTT
clone_size: -; j_call: TRBJ2-7; v_call: TRBV20-1; d_call: -; cdr3_aa: CSAREAGLGEQYF; cdr3_nt: TGCAGTGCTAGAGAGGCAGGGTTAGGCGAGCAGTACTTC
clone_size: -; j_call: TRBJ1-2; v_call: TRBV28; d_call: -; cdr3_aa: CASSLPASGYTF; cdr3_nt: TGTGCCAGCAGTTTACCCGCTAGTGGCTACACCTTC
clone_size: once; j_call: TRBJ2-5; v_call: TRBV9; d_call: TRBD2; cdr3_aa: CASSKHSGRETQYF; cdr3_nt: TGTGCCAGCAGCAAACATAGCGGGAGGGAGACCCAGTACTTC
clone_size: -; j_call: TRBJ2-2; v_call: TRBV11-2; d_call: TRBD2; cdr3_aa: CASSLNREGDTGELFF; cdr3_nt: TGTGCCAGCAGCTTAAATCGGGAGGGAGACACCGGGGAGCTGTTTTTT
clone_size: -; j_call: TRBJ2-7; v_call: TRBV7-8; d_call: TRBD1; cdr3_aa: CASSTGQGGAYEQYF; cdr3_nt: TGTGCCAGCAGCACGGGACAGGGGGGTGCCTACGAGCAGTACTTC
clone_size: -; j_call: TRBJ1-2; v_call: TRBV28; d_call: TRBD1; cdr3_aa: CASTKTGPSGYTF; cdr3_nt: TGTGCCAGCACCAAGACAGGGCCGAGTGGCTACACCTTC
clone_size: -; j_call: TRBJ2-7; v_call: TRBV15; d_call: -; cdr3_aa: CATSRDGTSVEQYF; cdr3_nt: TGTGCCACCAGCAGGGACGGAACGTCAGTTGAGCAGTACTTC
clone_size: few; j_call: TRBJ2-5; v_call: TRBV7-8; d_call: -; cdr3_aa: CASSLVGGGGSETQYF; cdr3_nt: TGTGCCAGCAGCTTAGTGGGGGGAGGGGGTTCTGAGACCCAGTACTTC
clone_size: -; j_call: TRBJ2-1; v_call: TRBV20-1; d_call: -; cdr3_aa: CSARDLVGGSEQFF; cdr3_nt: TGCAGTGCTAGAGATCTGGTAGGGGGAAGTGAGCAGTTCTTC
clone_size: few; j_call: TRBJ2-5; v_call: TRBV10-3; d_call: TRBD2; cdr3_aa: CATGTSGIQETQYF; cdr3_nt: TGTGCCACCGGGACTAGCGGGATCCAAGAGACCCAGTACTTC
clone_size: -; j_call: TRBJ2-5; v_call: TRBV15; d_call: -; cdr3_aa: CATSRDPTPETQYF; cdr3_nt: TGTGCCACCAGCAGAGATCCGACCCCAGAGACCCAGTACTTC
clone_size: -; j_call: TRBJ1-1; v_call: TRBV5-6; d_call: TRBD1; cdr3_aa: CASSRRQGFWVAEAFF; cdr3_nt: TGTGCCAGCAGCCGTAGACAGGGGTTCTGGGTCGCTGAAGCTTTCTTT